Reported below is one T cell receptor beta chain. The data originate from a study of CXCR3-negative and CXCR3-positive naive CD8 T cells. Preparation of TRB cDNA libraries relied on 5' RACE carrying UMI labels. TCRdb reanalyzed the 5' RACE reads, giving one entry per CDR3 protein sequence and no DNA. The sample shows 45,000 to 65,000 distinct CDR3 sequences, and more than 1.3% sits with its ten largest clones. The CDR3 runs to 16 residues. Germline-derived CDR1 and CDR2 are SEHNR and FQNEAQ (reference sequence). The origin of this receptor is a human donor in good health. Some clones in this sample may be carry-over from other donors' samples. The genes are TRBV7-9 and TRBJ1-1; TCRdb designates TRBD1, a call that cannot be tested without DNA. The source material was naive CXCR3- CD8+ T cells from blood. Noted subset: CD45RO-CCR7+CD27+CD95- naive CD8+ T cells lacking CXCR3 (TNR3-). The CDR3 is CASSPWTGAMNTEAFF.